These T cell receptor beta chains were read from a single sample in a study of CD8+ T cells in alopecia areata. Measured with immunoSEQ multiplex PCR; TCRdb has only the in-frame clones, and not every one. Of roughly 130,000 clones in the sample, approximately 58% were seen once. This specimen consisted of CD4+ T cells sorted from blood, obtained at week 0. These receptors were obtained from a human donor with alopecia areata. CDR3s include the opening cysteine and the closing phenylalanine or tryptophan. A D gene is named only where the DNA matches it firmly. Clone size, where shown, is once, few, many, or a class for clones that have expanded.

d_gene	abundance	v_gene	j_gene	CDR3aa	CDR3nt
TRBD2	.	TRBV10-3	TRBJ2-3	CATGLAGGQGTQYF	TGTGCCACCGGACTAGCGGGGGGCCAAGGGACGCAGTATTTT
.	.	TRBV11-2	TRBJ1-1	CASSLDLGEAFF	TGTGCCAGCAGCTTAGACCTCGGTGAAGCTTTCTTT
.	.	TRBV6-5	TRBJ1-1	CASSYEAGNTEAFF	TGTGCCAGCAGTTACGAGGCAGGGAACACTGAAGCTTTCTTT
.	.	TRBV30	TRBJ1-2	CAWQRGEGYGYTF	TGTGCCTGGCAACGGGGGGAAGGCTATGGCTACACCTTC
.	many	TRBV7-2	TRBJ1-1	CASSLEENTEAFF	TGTGCCAGCAGCTTAGAGGAGAACACTGAAGCTTTCTTT
.	.	TRBV18	TRBJ2-1	CASSPFERASYNEQFF	TGTGCCAGCTCACCGTTTGAGCGGGCCTCCTACAATGAGCAGTTCTTC
.	.	TRBV18	TRBJ2-7	CASSPEGHEQYF	TGTGCCAGCTCACCAGAGGGTCACGAGCAGTACTTC
.	.	TRBV10-3	TRBJ1-5	CAISPDPNQPQHF	TGTGCCATCAGCCCTGATCCTAATCAGCCCCAGCATTTT
.	few	TRBV27	TRBJ2-7	CASSNPLGEQYF	TGTGCCAGCAGTAACCCCCTCGGCGAGCAGTACTTC
.	.	TRBV6-5	TRBJ2-5	CASSYTDTETQYF	TGTGCCAGCAGTTACACGGATACAGAGACCCAGTACTTC
.	.	TRBV13	TRBJ1-5	CASSLSRNQPQHF	TGTGCCAGCAGCTTATCCAGGAATCAGCCCCAGCATTTT
.	.	TRBV10-3	TRBJ2-5	CAISDAGLGLETQYF	TGTGCCATCAGTGATGCGGGCCTCGGATTAGAGACCCAGTACTTC
TRBD2	once	TRBV5-6	TRBJ2-3	CASSPGLAGGRADTQYF	TGTGCCAGCAGCCCTGGACTAGCGGGAGGGAGGGCAGATACGCAGTATTTT
TRBD1	.	TRBV29-1	TRBJ2-7	CSVLGQGTYEQYF	TGCAGCGTCCTAGGACAGGGGACCTACGAGCAGTACTTC
.	.	TRBV9	TRBJ2-3	CASGRGDRYTDTQYF	TGTGCCAGCGGCCGGGGGGACAGGTATACAGATACGCAGTATTTT
.	.	TRBV5-1	TRBJ2-1	CASNPGNNEQFF	TGCGCCAGCAACCCAGGTAACAATGAGCAGTTCTTC
.	.	TRBV9	TRBJ2-5	CASSVAPRRETQYF	TGTGCCAGCAGCGTAGCTCCGAGGAGAGAGACCCAGTACTTC
.	.	TRBV23-1	TRBJ1-1	CASSQLWVFISNTEAFF	TGCGCCAGCAGTCAATTGTGGGTTTTCATCTCCAACACTGAAGCTTTCTTT
TRBD1	.	TRBV14	TRBJ1-2	CASSPRTGDGYTF	TGTGCCAGCAGCCCGCGGACAGGGGACGGCTACACCTTC
.	.	TRBV27	TRBJ2-5	CASSPIRRTDLKETQYF	TGTGCCAGCAGTCCTATTCGTCGGACAGATTTGAAAGAGACCCAGTACTTC
.	.	TRBV7-2	TRBJ1-2	CASSLHGNYGYTF	TGTGCCAGCAGCTTACATGGGAACTATGGCTACACCTTC
.	.	TRBV9	TRBJ2-7	CASSETPDQLYEQYF	TGTGCCAGCAGCGAGACCCCTGACCAACTCTACGAGCAGTACTTC
.	.	TRBV7-2	TRBJ2-1	CASSLSGTRENNEQFF	TGTGCCAGCAGCCTTTCGGGTACCCGGGAAAACAATGAGCAGTTCTTC
.	.	TRBV2	TRBJ2-7	CASSGLKTYEQYF	TGTGCCAGCAGTGGTCTTAAGACCTACGAGCAGTACTTC
TRBD1	.	TRBV7-2	TRBJ2-2	CASSLMTGINTGELFF	TGTGCCAGCAGCCTTATGACAGGGATTAACACCGGGGAGCTGTTTTTT
.	few	TRBV19	TRBJ1-2	CASSRQGGYTF	TGTGCCAGTAGTAGGCAGGGTGGCTACACCTTC
TRBD2	.	TRBV7-2	TRBJ2-1	CASSPQRGFSEQFF	TGTGCCAGCAGCCCACAGCGGGGATTCTCTGAGCAGTTCTTC
.	.	TRBV19	TRBJ1-1	CASSLTQGRTEAFF	TGTGCCAGTAGTCTAACCCAGGGGCGGACTGAAGCTTTCTTT
.	.	TRBV27	TRBJ1-5	CASSLGGINQPQHF	TGTGCCAGCAGTTTGGGGGGGATCAATCAGCCCCAGCATTTT
.	few	TRBV7-2	TRBJ1-1	CASSFQGGSEAFF	TGTGCCAGCAGCTTCCAAGGCGGATCTGAAGCTTTCTTT
.	.	TRBV7-2	TRBJ2-2	CASSLDGNTGELFF	TGTGCCAGCAGCTTAGATGGCAACACCGGGGAGCTGTTTTTT
TRBD1	.	TRBV4-1	TRBJ2-5	CASSNRDRETQYF	TGCGCCAGCAGCAACCGGGACAGAGAGACCCAGTACTTC
TRBD1	.	TRBV28	TRBJ1-5	CASFSGGDNQPQHF	TGTGCCAGTTTTTCAGGGGGAGATAATCAGCCCCAGCATTTT
.	few	TRBV7-9	TRBJ2-5	CASNMRGAEETQYF	TGTGCCAGCAACATGAGGGGGGCGGAAGAGACCCAGTACTTC
.	.	TRBV5-4	TRBJ2-1	CASSRTVNEQFF	TGTGCCAGCAGCCGGACAGTTAATGAGCAGTTCTTC
TRBD1	.	TRBV5-6	TRBJ1-2	CASGGLDRGTNYGYTF	TGTGCCAGCGGAGGCTTGGACAGGGGCACGAACTATGGCTACACCTTC
.	.	TRBV27	TRBJ1-2	CASSLSSLNYGYTF	TGTGCCAGCAGTTTGAGCAGCCTTAACTATGGCTACACCTTC
.	.	TRBV27	TRBJ2-5	CASSFGRQETQYF	TGTGCCAGCAGTTTCGGTCGACAAGAGACCCAGTACTTC
TRBD2	.	TRBV5-1	TRBJ2-5	CASRLAGVSVETQYF	TGCGCCAGCAGACTAGCGGGAGTATCCGTAGAGACCCAGTACTTC
.	once	TRBV5-1	TRBJ2-5	CASSPSSQETQYF	TGCGCCAGCAGCCCGTCGAGTCAAGAGACCCAGTACTTC
TRBD1	.	TRBV7-9	TRBJ2-7	CASSTRDRDSYEQYF	TGTGCCAGCAGCACCCGGGACAGGGACTCCTACGAGCAGTACTTC
.	once	TRBV14	TRBJ2-1	CASSQDREDNEQFF	TGTGCCAGCAGCCAAGACAGGGAAGATAATGAGCAGTTCTTC
.	.	TRBV7-2	TRBJ2-1	CASSLSIGRGYNEQFF	TGTGCCAGCAGCCTTAGTATAGGGCGGGGATACAATGAGCAGTTCTTC
.	.	TRBV6-1	TRBJ1-5	CASRGPRTGNQPQHF	TGTGCCAGCAGGGGTCCCAGGACAGGCAATCAGCCCCAGCATTTT
.	.	TRBV2	TRBJ2-1	CASGLDNEQFF	TGTGCCAGCGGTTTGGACAATGAGCAGTTCTTC
TRBD1	.	TRBV7-9	TRBJ1-6	CASSSGQGDSPLHF	TGTGCCAGCAGCTCGGGACAGGGGGATTCACCCCTCCACTTT
.	few	TRBV6-6	TRBJ2-3	CASSYVEADTQYF	TGTGCCAGCAGTTACGTGGAAGCAGATACGCAGTATTTT
.	.	TRBV6-6	TRBJ2-7	CASSYGSVRGSYEQYF	TGTGCCAGCAGTTACGGGAGTGTGAGGGGTTCCTACGAGCAGTACTTC
.	.	TRBV18	TRBJ2-3	CASSPNRETGDTQYF	TGTGCCAGCTCACCAAATAGGGAGACCGGAGATACGCAGTATTTT
.	.	TRBV2	TRBJ1-1	CASNRLSGDSEAFF	TGTGCCAGCAATCGACTATCAGGGGACTCTGAAGCTTTCTTT
TRBD2	.	TRBV4-3	TRBJ2-1	CASSQVTGSGTYNEQFF	TGCGCCAGCAGCCAAGTGACAGGTAGCGGGACCTACAATGAGCAGTTCTTC
TRBD1	.	TRBV2	TRBJ1-6	CASSGDRGYNSPLHF	TGTGCCAGCAGTGGAGACAGGGGCTATAATTCACCCCTCCACTTT
TRBD2	.	TRBV13	TRBJ2-2	CASKGLANSGELFF	TGTGCCAGCAAGGGACTAGCGAATTCCGGGGAGCTGTTTTTT
.	few	TRBV19	TRBJ2-2	CASSIGVDTGELFF	TGTGCCAGTAGTATAGGGGTGGACACCGGGGAGCTGTTTTTT
TRBD1	.	TRBV5-6	TRBJ1-3	CASRRQGSGNTIYF	TGTGCCAGCAGGCGACAGGGCTCTGGAAACACCATATATTTT
.	few	TRBV7-9	TRBJ2-7	CASSLGGAKDEQYF	TGTGCCAGCAGCTTAGGGGGAGCCAAAGACGAGCAGTACTTC
.	few	TRBV7-6	TRBJ2-7	CASSGRTGSYEQYF	TGTGCCAGCAGCGGCCGTACGGGATCCTACGAGCAGTACTTC
.	.	TRBV7-9	TRBJ2-7	CASSLKGGPYEQYF	TGTGCCAGCAGCTTAAAGGGTGGGCCCTACGAGCAGTACTTC
.	.	TRBV6-1	TRBJ2-2	CAGRGGTGELFF	TGTGCCGGTAGGGGGGGCACCGGGGAGCTGTTTTTT
.	.	TRBV4-1	TRBJ1-4	CASSRTGHREKLFF	TGCGCCAGCAGCCGAACGGGACACCGTGAAAAACTGTTTTTT